This record looks at one T cell receptor beta chain sequence and its context. These data belong to a study of blood T cell repertoires in COVID-19. Study background: Material from acute and convalescent COVID-19 was sourced from the United States, Italy and Spain. T cells, B-cell-depleted T cells, or PBMCs provided the cDNA or gDNA that served as material.

The CDR3 spans 17 residues. Looked up from germline, CDR1 is SGHDN and CDR2 is FVKESK. The ends lost 0 bases at V and 9 bases at J; junction bases unmatched: 12. In the source study's methods: By means of reference gene primer amplification, nucleated cell counts were estimated. The repertoire was sequenced with immunoSEQ multiplex PCR; TCRdb's copy has only in-frame clones and lacks some. V and J calls and clone size are those listed in that table; D and trimming were worked out from the DNA. This table has 100,000 to 150,000 clones, roughly 84% appearing once. The TCR sequence derives from a woman aged 25 to 45 who had recovered from COVID-19. V usage is TRBV14 and J usage is TRBJ2-1; 9 bases map to TRBD1. The sample comprised peripheral blood. The chain's CDR3 is CASSQEGAWTGVGEQFF. CDR3 nucleotide sequence: TGTGCCAGCAGCCAAGAAGGGGCTTGGACAGGGGTAGGTGAGCAGTTCTTC.